This T cell receptor beta chain was profiled in a study of patients and donors after allogeneic stem cell transplantation. TCRdb itself ran the RT-PCR reads through MiXCR, one entry per CDR3 protein. The repertoire consists of roughly 940,000 distinct CDR3 sequences, with around 17% occurring once and the leading ten covering about 6%. The CDR3 consists of 15 residues. V shed 5 bases, J shed 7 bases, and the junction held 8 bases outside the gene matches. The germline CDR1 and CDR2 sequences are MGHRA and YSYEKL. In its sample, this clonotype was seen many times. This chain joins TRBV4-1 and TRBJ2-4; 10 bases line up with TRBD1. The sequence derives from a human donor who was either an allogeneic HSCT recipient or a stem cell or donor lymphocyte infusion donor (not recorded which). It is not recorded whose cells these are; they may come from a transplant donor. Sample: blood, either unsorted or a sorted T cell fraction (not recorded which). CDR3 region: CASSSGTGVVNIQYF. In DNA form, the CDR3 reads TGCGCCAGCAGCTCCGGGACAGGGGTGGTGAACATTCAGTACTTC.